The clone carrying this T cell receptor beta chain was counted between two and nine times. Its antigen is still unknown. Cells sorted by CD45RO/CCR7/CD25/CD127/CD95/CD27 comprised CD4+ naive, central memory, regulatory and stem cell-like memory cells. The germline V gene has CDR1 GTSNPN and CDR2 SVGIG (reference sequence). This CDR3 spans 17 amino acids. The ends lost 3 bases at V and 6 bases at J; junction bases unmatched: 14. These data come from a study of beta chain features in type 1 diabetes. On the study more broadly: There was similarity between patients and healthy donors in age, gender and cell yields. Summed over all samples, the examined sorted cells came to about 110 million. Regarding the study as a whole: The cDNA sequencing approach could over-represent high-TCR-expressing cells. Shortening that was moderate but significant affected the TCRB CDR3s of Type 1 diabetes patients in all four CD4+ subsets.

Expressed TCRB transcripts got sequenced, as all isolated RNA was reverse transcribed. Libraries were prepared by immunoSEQ multiplex PCR; TCRdb keeps only in-frame clonotypes and omits some of them. The table records about 360,000 clones, around 12% of them present only once. Material: naive CD4+ T cells from blood. The receptor's source is a woman aged 18-29 years with type 1 diabetes. The chain links TRBV30 to TRBJ2-1, with 10 bases that match TRBD2. The DNA for the CDR3 is TGTGCCTGGAGGAGTCTTGTCGGTAGCGGGAGGTCCAATGAGCAGTTCTTC. It is translated as CAWRSLVGSGRSNEQFF.